This TCR beta chain was found in a study of shared T cell receptors in the human thymus. The CDR3 has 17 residues. Trimming removed 1 base from V and 5 bases from J; junction bases left unmatched: 10. The germline CDR1 and CDR2 sequences are MGHRA and YSYEKL. The protocol was immunoSEQ multiplex PCR, while the TCRdb copy is restricted to in-frame clones and leaves out a portion. The table has roughly 710,000 clones, approximately 85% seen once; the top ten hold approximately 0.01%. These records were also assigned to another study, of human thymus T cells. That work contributes: Resections that were taken during corrective heart surgery supplied the thymus tissue. Both thymic and peripheral blood repertoires showed apparently biased V and J usage. Highly overlapping thymic repertoires among unrelated individuals were reported in related research.

The source material was thymocytes. The V gene is TRBV4-1, the J gene TRBJ1-5; the match to TRBD1 covers 8 bases. The source is a girl under three years old with a congenital heart defect. The chain's CDR3 is CASSQVEGDRTYQPQHF. The CDR3 nucleotides are TGCGCCAGCAGCCAAGTGGAAGGGGACAGGACTTATCAGCCCCAGCATTTT.